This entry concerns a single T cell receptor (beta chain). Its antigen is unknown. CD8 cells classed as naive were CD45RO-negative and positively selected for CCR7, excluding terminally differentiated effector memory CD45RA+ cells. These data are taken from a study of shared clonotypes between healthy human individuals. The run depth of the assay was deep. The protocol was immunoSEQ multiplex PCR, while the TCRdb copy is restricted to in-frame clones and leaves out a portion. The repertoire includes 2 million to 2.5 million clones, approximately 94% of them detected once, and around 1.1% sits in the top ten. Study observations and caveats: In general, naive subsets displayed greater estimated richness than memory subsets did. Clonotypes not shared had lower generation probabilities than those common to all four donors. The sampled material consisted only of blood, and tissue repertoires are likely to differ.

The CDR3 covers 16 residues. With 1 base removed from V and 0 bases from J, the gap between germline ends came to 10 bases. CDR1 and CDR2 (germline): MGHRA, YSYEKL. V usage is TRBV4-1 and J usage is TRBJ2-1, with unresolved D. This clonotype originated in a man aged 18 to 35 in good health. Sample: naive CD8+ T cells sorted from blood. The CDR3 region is CASSQGTLSSYNEQFF. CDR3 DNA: TGCGCCAGCAGCCAAGGGACGTTGAGCTCCTACAATGAGCAGTTCTTC.